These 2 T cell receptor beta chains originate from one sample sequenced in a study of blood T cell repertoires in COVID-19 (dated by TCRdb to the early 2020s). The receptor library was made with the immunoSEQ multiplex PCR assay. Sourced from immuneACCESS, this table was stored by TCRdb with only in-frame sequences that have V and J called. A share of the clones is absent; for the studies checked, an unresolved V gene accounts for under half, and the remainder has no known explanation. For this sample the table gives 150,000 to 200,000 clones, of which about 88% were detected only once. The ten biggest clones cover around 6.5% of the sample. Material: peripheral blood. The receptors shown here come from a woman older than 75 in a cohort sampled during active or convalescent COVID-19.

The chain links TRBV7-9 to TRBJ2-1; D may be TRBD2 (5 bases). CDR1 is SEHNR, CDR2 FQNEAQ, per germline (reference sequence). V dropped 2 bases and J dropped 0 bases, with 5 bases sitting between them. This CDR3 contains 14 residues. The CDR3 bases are TGTGCCAGCAGCTTAAGCGGCTCCTACAATGAGCAGTTCTTC. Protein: CASSLSGSYNEQFF.

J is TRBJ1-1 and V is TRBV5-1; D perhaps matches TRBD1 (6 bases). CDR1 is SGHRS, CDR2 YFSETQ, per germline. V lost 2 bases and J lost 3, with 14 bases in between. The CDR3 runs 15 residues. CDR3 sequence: CASSFSQGRDTEAFF. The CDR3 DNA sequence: TGCGCCAGCAGCTTTTCACAGGGTAGGGACACTGAAGCTTTCTTT.